A single sample is the source of the 9 T cell receptor beta chains below, sequenced in a study of memory CD4+ T cells and cytomegalovirus serostatus. The sort gate was single viable CD3+CD4+CD8-CD45RO+ cells for memory CD4+ T cells. The method was immunoSEQ multiplex PCR; TCRdb's version includes in-frame clones alone and lacks a portion of them. The data contain 40,000 to 60,000 clones, 78% of them singletons. The sample taken for sequencing was memory CD4+ T cells from blood. The receptor source for this set is an adult in good health and CMV-seronegative.

J is TRBJ2-5 and V is TRBV13; D gene ambiguous. The J call may not be correct, given that the DNA end is closer to TRBJ2-7. This CDR3 has 13 residues. The germline CDR1 and CDR2 sequences are PRHDT and FYEKMQ (reference sequence). The CDR3 bases are TGTGCCAGCAGCTTAGTCAGAGCCTACGAGCAGTACTTC. Translation gives CASSLVRAYEQYF.

V is TRBV5-1 and J is TRBJ1-1; D gene uncertain. Trimming cost V 0 bases and J 5 bases, with 14 bases left between them. The CDR3 extends over 15 amino acids. The germline V gene has CDR1 SGHRS and CDR2 YFSETQ. This CDR3 is CASSLDSGWRTEAFF. CDR3 bases: TGCGCCAGCAGCTTGGACTCGGGGTGGCGGACTGAAGCTTTCTTT.

The genes are TRBV2 and TRBJ1-1, with D uncertain. This CDR3 spans 13 amino acids. The ends were cut back, 6 bases at V and 7 bases at J, with 15 bases in the middle. Germline V gene sequence: CDR1 SNHLY, CDR2 FYNNEI. The CDR3 coding sequence is TGTGCCAGCAGCTCGGAGTCGGGGATTGAAGCTTTCTTT. Protein sequence: CASSSESGIEAFF.

The V gene is TRBV20-1, the J gene TRBJ2-5; D not certain. The CDR3 totals 11 residues. Germline assignment: CDR1 DFQATT and CDR2 SNEGSKA (reference sequence). Trimming shortened V by 5 bases and J by 5 bases, and 9 bases separated the two germline ends. Here the CDR3 reads CSASLWETQYF. The CDR3 DNA is TGCAGTGCTTCCCTATGGGAGACCCAGTACTTC.

J is TRBJ2-3 and V is TRBV7-9; 12 nucleotides agree with TRBD2. CDR1 and CDR2 (germline): SEHNR, FQNEAQ (reference sequence). V shed 5 bases, J shed 4 bases, and the junction held 7 bases outside the gene matches. This CDR3 spans 16 amino acids. The CDR3, as DNA: TGTGCCAGCAGCCCTGTGACTAGCGGGAGCGCAGATACGCAGTATTTT. Protein: CASSPVTSGSADTQYF.

V gene TRBV19 combines with J gene TRBJ1-2; TRBD1 aligns across 9 bases. CDR1 is LNHDA, CDR2 SQIVND, per germline (reference sequence). With 6 bases clipped from V and 8 bases from J, the junction kept 10 bases outside the gene matches. The CDR3 extends over 14 amino acids. CDR3 sequence (DNA): TGTGCCAGTAGCCCCTCGGACAGGGGTTGGGGCTACACCTTC. This translates into CASSPSDRGWGYTF.

The chain has TRBV27 and TRBJ2-2; TRBD2 agrees at 12 bases. Germline V lookup: CDR1 MNHEY, CDR2 SMNVEV (reference sequence). This CDR3 contains 19 residues. V was pared by 3 bases and J by 1 base, with 9 bases of the junction left unmatched. The CDR3: CASSFWGLAGGVNTGELFF. The DNA of the CDR3 is TGTGCCAGCAGTTTTTGGGGCCTAGCGGGAGGGGTGAACACCGGGGAGCTGTTTTTT.

V gene TRBV7-9 combines with J gene TRBJ1-4; 7 nucleotides line up with TRBD1. Germline CDR1 reads SEHNR; CDR2 reads FQNEAQ (reference sequence). The length of the CDR3 is 13 residues. The V segment lost 6 bases and the J segment 3 bases; nucleotides outside the gene matches: 1. The CDR3 DNA reads as TGTGCCAGCAGGGGACAGCCTAATGAAAAACTGTTTTTT. It is translated as CASRGQPNEKLFF.

The J gene is TRBJ1-2, the V gene TRBV15, with 10 nucleotides matching TRBD1. J lost 5 bases, V lost 5 bases, and 11 bases had no gene match. The CDR3 totals 16 residues. Germline V gene sequence: CDR1 LNHNV, CDR2 YYDKDF (reference sequence). The CDR3 coding sequence is TGTGCCACCAGCCCGAGCGGGACAGGGGCCCGTTATGGCTACACCTTC. This codes for CATSPSGTGARYGYTF.